The 18 T cell receptor beta chains in this list originate from one sample, sequenced in a study of identifying expanded T cells in peripheral blood (dated by TCRdb to between 2018 and 2020). Library construction relied on the immunoSEQ multiplex PCR assay. TCRdb provides this immuneACCESS table in a form limited to in-frame rearrangements. Some clones are lacking; in checked studies, under half of them reflect an unresolved V gene, and why the rest are absent is not known. The sample table lists approximately 110,000 clones, more than 85% of them with a count of one. The top ten constitute approximately 16% of the sample. The sample taken for sequencing was blood. Receptor source: a person between 18 and 70 years old in good health.

The chain carries TRBV15 and TRBJ2-5, with TRBD2 matching over 8 bases. CDR1 and CDR2 from the germline V gene are LNHNV and YYDKDF (reference sequence). The CDR3 has 15 residues. Trimming at V came to 5 bases and at J to 0 bases, leaving 5 bases not matched to a gene. The CDR3 nucleotides read TGTGCCACCAGCTATCTCGGGGGGGACCAAGAGACCCAGTACTTC. It is translated as CATSYLGGDQETQYF.

The chain joins TRBV7-2 to TRBJ2-7, with D uncertain. CDR1 is SGHTA, CDR2 FQGNSA, per germline. Deletions cut 2 bases from V and 5 bases from J, with 10 bases between. The CDR3 runs 13 residues. Here the CDR3 DNA reads TGTGCCAGCAGCTTAAGCCATTCTCACGAGCAGTACTTC. It yields the protein CASSLSHSHEQYF. The full variable domain, rest sourced from reference TRBV7-2 and TRBJ2-7, is GAGVSQSPSNKVTEKGKDVELRCDPISGHTALYWYRQSLGQGLEFLIYFQGNSAPDKSGLPSDRFSAERTGGSVSTLTIQRTQQEDSAVYLCASSLSHSHEQYFGPGTRLTVT.

The rearrangement joins TRBV5-1 to TRBJ2-7, with D possibly being TRBD2 (5 bases). CDR1 is SGHRS, CDR2 YFSETQ, per germline. V shed 4 bases and J shed 2 bases, with 13 bases lying between them. CDR3 length: 14 residues. CDR3 nucleotide sequence: TGCGCCAGCAGCCTCATCGGGGTAGCCTACGAGCAGTACTTC. Its translation is CASSLIGVAYEQYF. Filled out from reference TRBV5-1 and TRBJ2-7, the complete variable domain reads KAGVTQTPRYLIKTRGQQVTLSCSPISGHRSVSWYQQTPGQGLQFLFEYFSETQRNKGNFPGRFSGRQFSNSRSEMNVSTLELGDSALYLCASSLIGVAYEQYFGPGTRLTVT.

This chain's CDR3 is CASSLGPRYEQYF. The CDR3 bases are TGTGCCAGCAGCTTAGGACCGCGCTACGAGCAGTACTTC. V usage is TRBV5-4 and J usage is TRBJ2-7; D is undetermined. There are 13 residues in the CDR3. The V gene's germline CDR1 is SGHNT and CDR2 YYREEE (reference sequence). The V gene lost 2 bases and the J gene lost 3 bases, with 9 bases spanning the gap.

The V gene is TRBV10-1, the J gene TRBJ2-1; 9 positions match TRBD2. The length of the CDR3 is 16 residues. Per the germline V gene, CDR1 is WNHNN and CDR2 is SYGVQD (reference sequence). The V gene end was trimmed by 3 bases and the J gene end by 4 bases; junction bases not matched to a gene: 7. CDR3 coding DNA: TGCGCCAGCAGTGAATCGAGCGGGGGGCTTTACAATGAGCAGTTCTTC. The encoded protein is CASSESSGGLYNEQFF.

The V and J genes are TRBV28 and TRBJ2-7, with TRBD2 matching 8 bases. This CDR3 has 13 residues. V was pared by 7 bases and J by 1 base, with 3 bases of the junction left unmatched. In germline, CDR1 is MDHEN, CDR2 SYDVKM. CDR3 in amino acids: CASMGGGSYEQYF. The CDR3 nucleotides read TGTGCCAGCATGGGCGGGGGGTCCTACGAGCAGTACTTC.

The chain links TRBV19 to TRBJ2-2; D ambiguous. V lost 9 bases and J 6 bases, leaving 14 bases between the germline ends. The CDR3 totals 13 residues. Germline assignment: CDR1 LNHDA and CDR2 SQIVND (reference sequence). The CDR3 DNA reads as TGTGCCAGCCATAAAGGTTATGCCGGGGAGCTGTTTTTT. It yields the protein CASHKGYAGELFF. Together with reference TRBV19 and TRBJ2-2, the CDR3 gives the full variable domain: DGGITQSPKYLFRKEGQNVTLSCEQNLNHDAMYWYRQDPGQGLRLIYYSQIVNDFQKGDIAEGYSVSREKKESFPLTVTSAQKNPTAFYLCASHKGYAGELFFGEGSRLTVL.

The V and J genes are TRBV4-3 and TRBJ2-1, with a tentative D call TRBD2 (7 bases). Germline V gene data show CDR1 as LGHNA and CDR2 as YSLEER. V dropped 1 base and J dropped 8 bases, with 15 bases sitting between them. The CDR3 loop spans 15 amino acids. In DNA, the CDR3 is TGCGCCAGCAGCCAAGGGTGGGGGGGCGTATATGAGCAGTTCTTC. Its translation: CASSQGWGGVYEQFF.

CDR3 in amino acids: CASSLQGVGAEAFF. The DNA of the CDR3 is TGTGCCAGCAGTCTACAGGGGGTAGGGGCTGAAGCTTTCTTT. The chain has TRBV6-5 and TRBJ1-1, with 8 bases fitting TRBD1. The CDR3 runs 14 residues. The junction had 8 bases not matched to a gene; V was cut back by 5 bases and J by 6 bases. Germline V gene data show CDR1 as MNHEY and CDR2 as SVGAGI.

This chain connects TRBV19 to TRBJ2-3, with a weak D call TRBD1 (6 bases). Germline loops: CDR1 LNHDA, CDR2 SQIVND (reference sequence). This CDR3 region has 21 residues. V shed 0 bases and J shed 0 bases, with 25 bases lying between them. The CDR3 region is CASSIDRRTARTFPSTDTQYF. CDR3 nucleotides: TGTGCCAGTAGTATAGATAGGAGGACAGCGAGAACTTTTCCTAGCACAGATACGCAGTATTTT.

Points on this clone: Other nucleotide sequences from this sample produce the same CDR3. This chain links TRBV7-2 with TRBJ1-5; 7 positions match TRBD1. Trimming removed 2 bases from V and 0 bases from J; junction bases left unmatched: 1. Per the germline V gene, CDR1 is SGHTA and CDR2 is FQGNSA. This CDR3 has 15 amino acids. The CDR3 coding sequence is TGTGCCAGCAGCTTAACAGGGGATAGCAATCAGCCCCAGCATTTT. This sequence encodes CASSLTGDSNQPQHF.

The chain carries TRBV11-2 and TRBJ2-7; 9 bases agree with TRBD1. The CDR3 spans 14 residues. CDR1 and CDR2 from the germline V gene are SGHAT and FQNNGV. Trimming removed 1 base from V and 3 bases from J; junction bases left unmatched: 1. The DNA of the CDR3 is TGTGCCAGCAGCTTAGGACAGGGGGACTACGAGCAGTACTTC. Translation: CASSLGQGDYEQYF.

This rearrangement joins TRBV6-1 to TRBJ2-7; TRBD2 agrees at 7 bases. Germline V gene lookup returns CDR1 MNHNS and CDR2 SASEGT. The ends lost 5 bases at V and 5 bases at J; junction bases unmatched: 6. The CDR3 runs to 13 residues. CDR3 protein: CASSPERGDEQYF. The CDR3 region has the DNA TGTGCCAGCAGTCCAGAGCGGGGTGACGAGCAGTACTTC.

V gene TRBV5-1 combines with J gene TRBJ2-3; unclear D gene. The CDR3 has 12 amino acids. Germline CDR1 SGHRS, CDR2 YFSETQ. V lost 1 base and J lost 3, with 3 bases in between. CDR3 in amino acids: CASSLSTDTQYF. CDR3 DNA sequence: TGCGCCAGCAGCTTGTCGACAGATACGCAGTATTTT. Full variable domain (remainder filled in from reference TRBV5-1 and TRBJ2-3): KAGVTQTPRYLIKTRGQQVTLSCSPISGHRSVSWYQQTPGQGLQFLFEYFSETQRNKGNFPGRFSGRQFSNSRSEMNVSTLELGDSALYLCASSLSTDTQYFGPGTRLTVL.

In its sample, this clone was seen a few times. The conserved phenylalanine or tryptophan normally closing the CDR3 is absent here, so this likely arose from a read error. The DNA is omitted, as the CDR3 cannot be located on it reliably, and the CDR3 follows TCRdb's listing. J is TRBJ1-4 and V is TRBV5-6. The CDR3 comprises 12 residues, both ends counted. From germline, CDR1 is SGHDT and CDR2 YYEEEE. CDR3 sequence: CASSLTWGELAV.

This chain connects TRBV5-4 to TRBJ1-3, with D possibly matching TRBD1 (5 bases). With 5 bases removed from V and 0 bases from J, the gap between germline ends came to 12 bases. CDR1 and CDR2 (germline): SGHNT, YYREEE (reference sequence). The CDR3 totals 15 residues. The CDR3 DNA is TGTGCCAGCAGTTTATCGGGGGACTCTGGAAACACCATATATTTT. Its protein is CASSLSGDSGNTIYF.

This clone was picked up one time. This sequence joins TRBV6-5 and TRBJ2-3; 7 bases agree with TRBD2. Germline V gene data show CDR1 as MNHEY and CDR2 as SVGAGI. The CDR3 is 16 amino acids. The trim removed 3 bases at V and 1 base at J, leaving 7 bases unmatched. The CDR3 DNA is TGTGCCAGCAGTTATACCCCCGCGGGGGGCACAGATACGCAGTATTTT. Translated: CASSYTPAGGTDTQYF.

The chain carries TRBV2 and TRBJ2-7; D tentatively reads TRBD1 or TRBD2 (7 bases each). V was pared by 5 bases and J by 3 bases, with 20 bases between. This CDR3 has 16 amino acids. Germline CDR1 SNHLY, CDR2 FYNNEI. The CDR3 is CASSPTVTGEGYEQYF. Here the CDR3 DNA reads TGTGCCAGCAGTCCTACCGTAACAGGGGAGGGCTACGAGCAGTACTTC.